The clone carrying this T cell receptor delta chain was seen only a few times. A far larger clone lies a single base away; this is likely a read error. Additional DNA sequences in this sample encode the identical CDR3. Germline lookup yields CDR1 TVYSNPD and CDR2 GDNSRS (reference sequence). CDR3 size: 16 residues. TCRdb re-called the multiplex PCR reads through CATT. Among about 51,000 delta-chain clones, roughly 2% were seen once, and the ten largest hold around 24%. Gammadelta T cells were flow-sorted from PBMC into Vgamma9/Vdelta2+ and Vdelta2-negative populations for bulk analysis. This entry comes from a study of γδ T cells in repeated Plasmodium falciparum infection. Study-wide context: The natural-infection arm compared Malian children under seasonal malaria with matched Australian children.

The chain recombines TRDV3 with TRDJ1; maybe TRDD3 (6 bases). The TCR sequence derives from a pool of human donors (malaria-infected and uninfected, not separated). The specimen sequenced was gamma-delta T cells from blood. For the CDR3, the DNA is TGTGCCCAGGTCCGGCTTGGGGATGGGTACACCGATAAGCTCATCTTT. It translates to CAQVRLGDGYTDKLIF. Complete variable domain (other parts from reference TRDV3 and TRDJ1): CDKVTQSSPDQTVASGSEVVLLCTYDTVYSNPDLFWYRIRPDYSFQFVFYGDNSRSEGADFTQGRFSVKHILTQKAFHLVISPVRTEDSATYYCAQVRLGDGYTDKLIFGKGTRVTVEP.